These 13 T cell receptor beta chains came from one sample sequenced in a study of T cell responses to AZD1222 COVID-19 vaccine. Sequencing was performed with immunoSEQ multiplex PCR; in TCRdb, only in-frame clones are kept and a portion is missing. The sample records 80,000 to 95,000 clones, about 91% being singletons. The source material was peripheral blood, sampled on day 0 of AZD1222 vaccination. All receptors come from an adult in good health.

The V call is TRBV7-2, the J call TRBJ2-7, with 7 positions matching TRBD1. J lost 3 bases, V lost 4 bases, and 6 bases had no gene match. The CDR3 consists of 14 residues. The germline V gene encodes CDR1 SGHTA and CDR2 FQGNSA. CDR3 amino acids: CASSSSGQNYEQYF. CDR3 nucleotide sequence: TGTGCCAGCAGCTCCTCGGGACAGAACTACGAGCAGTACTTC.

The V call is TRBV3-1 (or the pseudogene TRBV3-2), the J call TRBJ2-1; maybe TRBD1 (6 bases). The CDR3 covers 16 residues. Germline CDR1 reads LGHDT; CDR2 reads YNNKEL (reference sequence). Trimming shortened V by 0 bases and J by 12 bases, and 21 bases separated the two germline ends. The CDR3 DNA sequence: TGTGCCAGCAGCCAAGATTTTTTAGGACAGAGAGTTCGGCAGTTCTTC. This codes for CASSQDFLGQRVRQFF.

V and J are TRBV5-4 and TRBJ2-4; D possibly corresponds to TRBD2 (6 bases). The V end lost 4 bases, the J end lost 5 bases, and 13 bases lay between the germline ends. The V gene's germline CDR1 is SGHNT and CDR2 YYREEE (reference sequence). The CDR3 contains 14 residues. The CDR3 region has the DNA TGTGCCAGCAGCCTCGGAGGGCCGCAAAACATTCAGTACTTC. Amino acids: CASSLGGPQNIQYF.

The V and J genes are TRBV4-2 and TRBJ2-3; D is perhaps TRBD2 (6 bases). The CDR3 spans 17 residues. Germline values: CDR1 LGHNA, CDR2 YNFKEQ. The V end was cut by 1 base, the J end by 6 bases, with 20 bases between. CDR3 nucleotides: TGTGCCAGCAGCCAAGTAACCGTCGGGACTCTTCGCGATACGCAGTATTTT. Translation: CASSQVTVGTLRDTQYF.

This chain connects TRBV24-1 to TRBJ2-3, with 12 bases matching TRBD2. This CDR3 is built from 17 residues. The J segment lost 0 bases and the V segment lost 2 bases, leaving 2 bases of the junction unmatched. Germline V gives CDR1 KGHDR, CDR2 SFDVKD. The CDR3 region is CATSDSGLAGSTDTQYF. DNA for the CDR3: TGTGCCACCAGTGATTCGGGACTAGCGGGTAGCACAGATACGCAGTATTTT.

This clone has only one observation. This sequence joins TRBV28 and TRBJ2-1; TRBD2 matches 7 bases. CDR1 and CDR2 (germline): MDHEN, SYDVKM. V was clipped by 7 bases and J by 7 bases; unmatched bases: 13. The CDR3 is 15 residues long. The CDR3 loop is CASNHPSGKWNEQFF. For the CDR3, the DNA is TGTGCCAGCAACCACCCCAGCGGGAAATGGAATGAGCAGTTCTTC.

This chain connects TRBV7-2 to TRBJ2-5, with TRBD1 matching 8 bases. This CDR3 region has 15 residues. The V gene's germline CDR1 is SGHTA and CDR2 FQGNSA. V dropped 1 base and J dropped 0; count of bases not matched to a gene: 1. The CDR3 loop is CASSLGDRYQETQYF. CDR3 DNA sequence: TGTGCCAGCAGCTTAGGGGACAGGTACCAAGAGACCCAGTACTTC. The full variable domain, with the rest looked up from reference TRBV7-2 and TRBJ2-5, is GAGVSQSPSNKVTEKGKDVELRCDPISGHTALYWYRQSLGQGLEFLIYFQGNSAPDKSGLPSDRFSAERTGGSVSTLTIQRTQQEDSAVYLCASSLGDRYQETQYFGPGTRLLVL.

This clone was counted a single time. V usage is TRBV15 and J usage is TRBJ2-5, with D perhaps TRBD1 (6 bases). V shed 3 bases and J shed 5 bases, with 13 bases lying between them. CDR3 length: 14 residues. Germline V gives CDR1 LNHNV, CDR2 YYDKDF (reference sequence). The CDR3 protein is CATSSLQGSETQYF. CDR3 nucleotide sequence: TGTGCCACCAGCAGCCTACAGGGTTCGGAGACCCAGTACTTC.

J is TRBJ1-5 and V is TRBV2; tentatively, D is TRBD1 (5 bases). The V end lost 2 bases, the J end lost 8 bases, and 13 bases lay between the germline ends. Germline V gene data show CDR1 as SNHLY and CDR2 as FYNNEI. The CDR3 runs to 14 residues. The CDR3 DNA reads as TGTGCCAGCAGTGAATCGGTTGTAGGGGAGCCCCAGCATTTT. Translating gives CASSESVVGEPQHF.

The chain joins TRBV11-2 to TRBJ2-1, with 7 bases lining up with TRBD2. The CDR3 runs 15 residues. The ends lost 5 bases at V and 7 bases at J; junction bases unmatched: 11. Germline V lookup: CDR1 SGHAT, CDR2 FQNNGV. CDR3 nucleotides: TGTGCCAGCAGCCCTCAACCGGGACTACAGAATGAGCAGTTCTTC. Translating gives CASSPQPGLQNEQFF.

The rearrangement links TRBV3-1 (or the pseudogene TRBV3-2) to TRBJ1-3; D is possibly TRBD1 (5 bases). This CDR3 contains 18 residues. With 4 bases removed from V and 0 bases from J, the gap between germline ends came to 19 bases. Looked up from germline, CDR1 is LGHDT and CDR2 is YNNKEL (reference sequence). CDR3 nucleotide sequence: TGTGCCAGCAGCCCCTGGGACGGGCAGGGAGACTCTGGAAACACCATATATTTT. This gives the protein CASSPWDGQGDSGNTIYF.

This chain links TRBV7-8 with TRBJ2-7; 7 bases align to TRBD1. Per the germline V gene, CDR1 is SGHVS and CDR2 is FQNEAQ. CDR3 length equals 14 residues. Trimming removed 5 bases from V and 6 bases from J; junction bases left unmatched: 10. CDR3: CASSLPGGGREQYF. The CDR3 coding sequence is TGTGCCAGCAGCCTACCAGGGGGTGGGCGCGAGCAGTACTTC.

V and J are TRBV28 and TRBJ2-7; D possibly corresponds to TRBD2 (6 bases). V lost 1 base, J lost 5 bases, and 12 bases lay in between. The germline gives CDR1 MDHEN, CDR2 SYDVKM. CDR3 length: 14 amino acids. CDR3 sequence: CASSLFGSTDEQYF. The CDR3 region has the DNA TGTGCCAGCAGTTTATTCGGGAGTACGGACGAGCAGTACTTC.